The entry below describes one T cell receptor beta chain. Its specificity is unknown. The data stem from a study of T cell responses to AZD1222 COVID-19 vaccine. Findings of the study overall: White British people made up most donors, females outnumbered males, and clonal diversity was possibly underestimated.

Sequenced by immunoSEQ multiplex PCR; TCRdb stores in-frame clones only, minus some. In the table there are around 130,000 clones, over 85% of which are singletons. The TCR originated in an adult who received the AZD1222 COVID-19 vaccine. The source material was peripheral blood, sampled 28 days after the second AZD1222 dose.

The CDR3 here is CASSSRWGRPEAFF. In DNA form, the CDR3 reads TGTGCCAGCAGCTCCCGGTGGGGGAGGCCTGAAGCTTTCTTT. V gene TRBV7-9 combines with J gene TRBJ1-1, with D perhaps matching TRBD1 (5 bases). Germline V CDR1 and CDR2: SEHNR, FQNEAQ (reference sequence). V lost 4 bases and J 6 bases, leaving 15 bases between the germline ends. There are 14 residues in the CDR3.